These 8 T cell receptor beta chains were all obtained from the same sample, sequenced in a study of cytomegalovirus exposure and HLA in healthy donors. The PCR made use of 60 Vbeta and 13 Jbeta primers. Here immunoSEQ multiplex PCR was the method, and the copy in TCRdb shows in-frame clones only, minus some. The data contain 100,000 to 120,000 clones, 15% of them singletons. Material for sequencing was PBMCs. Receptor source: a female donor in good health and CMV-seronegative.

V and J are TRBV7-9 and TRBJ2-5, with a weak D call TRBD2 (5 bases). The DNA end lines up better with TRBJ2-7; the J call may be wrong. CDR3 length: 14 amino acids. The germline V gene encodes CDR1 SEHNR and CDR2 FQNEAQ (reference sequence). The CDR3 loop is CASSLPGLAYEQYF. CDR3 nucleotide sequence: TGTGCCAGCAGCCTACCCGGACTTGCCTACGAGCAGTACTTC.

In DNA, the CDR3 is TGTGCCAGCAGTGCGGAAAGGGCGGGAGGCTACACCTTC. Its translation is CASSAERAGGYTF. This chain connects TRBV6-1 to TRBJ1-2; D unresolved. This CDR3 region has 13 residues. Deletions cut 4 bases from V and 8 bases from J, with 14 bases between. Germline V gene data show CDR1 as MNHNS and CDR2 as SASEGT.

The V gene is TRBV27, the J gene TRBJ2-1; 7 bases agree with TRBD2. The V segment lost 6 bases and the J segment 4 bases; nucleotides outside the gene matches: 6. Germline-derived CDR1 and CDR2 are MNHEY and SMNVEV (reference sequence). There are 14 residues in the CDR3. CDR3 sequence: CASRGEGPYNEQFF. DNA of the CDR3: TGTGCCAGCAGAGGGGAGGGTCCTTACAATGAGCAGTTCTTC.

This clone was observed a handful of times. For the CDR3, the DNA is TGTGCCAGCGGGGGACAGCAGAACACTGAAGCTTTCTTT. Its protein product is CASGGQQNTEAFF. The genes are TRBV2 and TRBJ1-1; TRBD1 agrees at 7 bases. V lost 8 bases and J lost 1; bases outside the gene matches: 4. The V gene's germline CDR1 is SNHLY and CDR2 FYNNEI. The CDR3 sequence is 13 residues long.

Note on this clone: Other DNA sequences in this sample translate to the same CDR3. The CDR3 loop is CASSFSSSYEQYF. In DNA form, the CDR3 reads TGTGCCAGCAGTTTTAGCAGCTCCTACGAGCAGTACTTC. J is TRBJ2-7 and V is TRBV27; D gene ambiguous. Germline V gene sequence: CDR1 MNHEY, CDR2 SMNVEV (reference sequence). V was pared by 3 bases and J by 0 bases, with 6 bases between. The CDR3 runs to 13 residues.

The sample holds a few counts of this clone. V and J are TRBV7-2 and TRBJ2-7; 7 bases align to TRBD2. The V and J ends lost 3 bases and 0 bases, in that order; junction bases with no gene match: 2. This CDR3 has 14 residues. CDR1 and CDR2 from the germline V gene are SGHTA and FQGNSA. In nucleotides, the CDR3 is TGTGCCAGCAGCTTTCGCGGGAGCTCCTACGAGCAGTACTTC. Its translation: CASSFRGSSYEQYF.

The J gene is TRBJ1-5, the V gene TRBV30; 11 nucleotides match TRBD1. Germline assignment: CDR1 GTSNPN and CDR2 SVGIG (reference sequence). V dropped 2 bases and J dropped 5; count of bases not matched to a gene: 5. This CDR3 spans 15 amino acids. The DNA of the CDR3 is TGTGCCTGGAGTCTAGGGACAGGGGGAGATCAGCCCCAGCATTTT. Translation: CAWSLGTGGDQPQHF.

A single count supports this clone. The chain links TRBV7-9 to TRBJ2-1, with D perhaps matching TRBD1 (5 bases). The CDR3 sequence is 16 residues long. The ends were cut back, 7 bases at V and 0 bases at J, with 16 bases in the middle. Germline V gene data show CDR1 as SEHNR and CDR2 as FQNEAQ (reference sequence). The CDR3 region is CASIKGAGTSYNEQFF. The CDR3, as DNA: TGTGCCAGCATCAAAGGGGCAGGAACCTCCTACAATGAGCAGTTCTTC.